This T cell receptor beta chain was found in a study of tumor and adjacent non-tumor tissue in lung cancer. RNA was extracted from bulk tissue without any cell sorting. The library came from three nested PCR rounds adapted from ARM-PCR protocols. TCRdb reprocessed the multiplex PCR reads via MiXCR and lists one record per CDR3 protein. The sample holds about 81,000 distinct CDR3 sequences, 72% seen once. The CDR3 is 12 residues long. In its sample, this clonotype was seen a few times. A clone one base away is much larger, so this may be a read error. Sequenced sample: lung tumor tissue. This sequence was found in a woman between 35 and 50 years old with non-small cell lung cancer. This chain links TRBV12-3 or TRBV12-4 with TRBJ1-4; D not certain. The CDR3 sequence: CASRHFNERLFF. The CDR3 DNA follows: TGTGCCAGCAGACACTTTAATGAAAGACTGTTTTTT.